These 30 T cell receptor beta chains were sequenced from one sample in a study of shared clonotypes between healthy human individuals. The table came from immunoSEQ multiplex PCR; TCRdb's copy has only in-frame clones and leaves some out. Here the sample spans around 2.1 million clones, roughly 91% being singletons. Terminally differentiated effector memory CD45RA+ cells were excluded by CCR7 positive selection of CD45RO-negative cells. The sequencing input was naive CD8+ T cells from PBMCs. These receptors all come from a young man in good health. Some clones in this sample may be carry-over from other donors' samples.

This chain uses TRBV27 with TRBJ2-7; 10 bases fit TRBD1. The length of the CDR3 is 14 residues. The germline gives CDR1 MNHEY, CDR2 SMNVEV (reference sequence). The V gene end was trimmed by 3 bases and the J gene end by 3 bases; junction bases not matched to a gene: 2. The CDR3: CASSLWTGGYEQYF. CDR3 in DNA: TGTGCCAGCAGTTTGTGGACAGGGGGCTACGAGCAGTACTTC.

The genes are TRBV5-4 and TRBJ2-3, with TRBD2 identical over 7 bases. The V segment lost 4 bases and the J segment 6 bases; nucleotides outside the gene matches: 8. CDR3 length: 14 amino acids. Germline assignment: CDR1 SGHNT and CDR2 YYREEE (reference sequence). The CDR3 loop is CASSLGPGGDTQYF. Here the CDR3 DNA reads TGTGCCAGCAGCCTAGGCCCCGGGGGGGATACGCAGTATTTT.

This chain joins TRBV28 and TRBJ1-1, with D possibly matching TRBD1 (5 bases). The V and J ends lost 6 bases and 8 bases respectively, with 13 bases between them. The CDR3 contains 12 residues. Germline V lookup: CDR1 MDHEN, CDR2 SYDVKM. The CDR3: CASSPGVGEAFF. The CDR3 nucleotides read TGTGCCAGCAGCCCGGGGGTGGGAGAAGCTTTCTTT.

This chain links TRBV29-1 with TRBJ2-7; tentatively, D is TRBD2 (5 bases). Germline lookup yields CDR1 SQVTM and CDR2 ANQGSEA. V lost 3 bases and J 6 bases, leaving 15 bases between the germline ends. The CDR3 is 13 amino acids. The CDR3 bases are TGCAGCGTTGAGTATCGAGGGCTGGGCGAGCAGTACTTC. Translation: CSVEYRGLGEQYF.

V and J are TRBV6-6 and TRBJ1-5; 10 bases are a match to TRBD1. The CDR3 is made up of 15 amino acids. Germline V gene data show CDR1 as MNHNY and CDR2 as SVGAGI (reference sequence). V gave up 6 bases and J gave up 5 bases; unmatched junction bases: 7. The CDR3 is CASSRDRGIDQPQHF. The CDR3 DNA is TGTGCCAGCAGCCGGGACAGGGGAATAGATCAGCCCCAGCATTTT.

The genes are TRBV6-6 and TRBJ2-3; D not resolved. This CDR3 region has 13 residues. From germline, CDR1 is MNHNY and CDR2 SVGAGI (reference sequence). Trimming shortened V by 2 bases and J by 3 bases, and 6 bases separated the two germline ends. The DNA of the CDR3 is TGTGCCAGCAGTTACGGAAGGACAGATACGCAGTATTTT. Its translation is CASSYGRTDTQYF.

This rearrangement joins TRBV28 to TRBJ2-1; 7 bases line up with TRBD1. Germline V gives CDR1 MDHEN, CDR2 SYDVKM. Trimming removed 5 bases from V and 4 bases from J; junction bases left unmatched: 8. The CDR3 runs to 15 residues. The CDR3 nucleotides read TGTGCCAGCAGTCTAGGGACAGAGGCTTACAATGAGCAGTTCTTC. It yields the protein CASSLGTEAYNEQFF.

This chain links TRBV5-4 with TRBJ1-3; 8 bases align to TRBD1. V lost 2 bases to trimming and J lost 4 bases; unmatched junction nucleotides: 11. The CDR3 length is 17 residues. Germline CDR1 reads SGHNT; CDR2 reads YYREEE (reference sequence). CDR3 nucleotides: TGTGCCAGCAGCTTCTCAGGGGGCCCCTATGGAGGAAACACCATATATTTT. Encoded protein: CASSFSGGPYGGNTIYF.

V and J are TRBV28 and TRBJ2-1, with D tentatively TRBD1 (8 bases). The CDR3 extends over 15 amino acids. Germline CDR1 and CDR2: MDHEN and SYDVKM. V was pared by 6 bases and J by 8 bases, with 20 bases between. The CDR3 loop is CASSWEGQVTDEQFF. CDR3 nucleotide sequence: TGTGCCAGCAGCTGGGAGGGACAGGTCACCGATGAGCAGTTCTTC.

With respect to this clone: This sample also contains other DNA sequences that code for the same CDR3. This CDR3 is CASSLGGNSNQPQHF. The DNA of the CDR3 is TGTGCCAGCAGCTTGGGGGGAAATAGCAATCAGCCCCAGCATTTT. The rearrangement links TRBV5-5 to TRBJ1-5; no definite D call. Germline V gene sequence: CDR1 SGHKS, CDR2 YYEKEE (reference sequence). The CDR3 sequence is 15 residues long. Trimming left V 0 bases short and J 0 bases short, with 7 bases between.

The chain joins TRBV6-1 to TRBJ1-2; no firm D call. Germline values: CDR1 MNHNS, CDR2 SASEGT. The ends were cut back, 5 bases at V and 4 bases at J, with 11 bases in the middle. The CDR3 runs 13 residues. The CDR3, as DNA: TGTGCCAGCAGTTCGGTGGGGAGCTATGGCTACACCTTC. Residues: CASSSVGSYGYTF.

The chain is built from TRBV19 and TRBJ2-3; 8 nucleotides align to TRBD1. Germline loops: CDR1 LNHDA, CDR2 SQIVND (reference sequence). Trimming removed 4 bases from V and 6 bases from J; junction bases left unmatched: 9. This CDR3 comprises 15 residues. The CDR3 region is CASSTFGQGGDTQYF. CDR3 coding DNA: TGTGCCAGTAGTACTTTTGGACAGGGTGGGGATACGCAGTATTTT. Complete variable domain (other parts from reference TRBV19 and TRBJ2-3): DGGITQSPKYLFRKEGQNVTLSCEQNLNHDAMYWYRQDPGQGLRLIYYSQIVNDFQKGDIAEGYSVSREKKESFPLTVTSAQKNPTAFYLCASSTFGQGGDTQYFGPGTRLTVL.

Concerning this clone: Other DNA sequences in this sample translate to the same CDR3. This chain joins TRBV28 and TRBJ2-3, with unresolved D. Trimming removed 2 bases from V and 1 base from J, with 7 bases in between. In germline, CDR1 is MDHEN, CDR2 SYDVKM. This CDR3 is 14 amino acids long. The DNA for the CDR3 is TGTGCCAGCAGTTTACGGGTACGCACAGATACGCAGTATTTT. This translates into CASSLRVRTDTQYF.

This chain's CDR3 is CASSPWSGNEQFF. The CDR3 DNA sequence: TGTGCCAGCAGCCCCTGGTCGGGGAATGAGCAGTTCTTC. V and J are TRBV7-6 and TRBJ2-1; a weak D match, TRBD2 (5 bases). CDR1 is SGHVS and CDR2 is FNYEAQ in the germline V gene. CDR3 length: 13 residues. V was shortened by 5 bases and J by 7 bases, with 12 bases between the two germline ends. Looking up the rest from reference TRBV7-6 and TRBJ2-1 gives the full variable domain: GAGVSQSPRYKVTKRGQDVALRCDPISGHVSLYWYRQALGQGPEFLTYFNYEAQQDKSGLPNDRFSAERPEGSISTLTIQRTEQRDSAMYRCASSPWSGNEQFFGPGTRLTVL.

J is TRBJ2-2 and V is TRBV5-1, with 11 bases lining up with TRBD1. V shed 4 bases and J 5 bases; nucleotides not matched to a gene: 7. CDR3 size: 16 residues. CDR1 is SGHRS, CDR2 YFSETQ, per germline. DNA for the CDR3: TGCGCCAGCAGCGTGGACAGGGGGCGAGGTACCGGGGAGCTGTTTTTT. This codes for CASSVDRGRGTGELFF.

The gene calls are TRBV9 and TRBJ2-3, with unresolved D. Germline V lookup: CDR1 SGDLS, CDR2 YYNGEE. The CDR3 is 12 residues long. V gave up 4 bases and J gave up 2 bases, with 5 bases separating them. CDR3 loop: CASSRDTDTQYF. The CDR3 DNA reads TGTGCCAGCAGCCGAGACACAGATACGCAGTATTTT.

Regarding this clone: Other nucleotide sequences from this sample produce the same CDR3. The CDR3 region is CASSAGLAAYNEQFF. The CDR3 region has the DNA TGTGCCAGCAGCGCCGGACTAGCGGCCTACAATGAGCAGTTCTTC. The chain recombines TRBV9 with TRBJ2-1; 10 positions match TRBD2. Germline V lookup: CDR1 SGDLS, CDR2 YYNGEE. CDR3 size: 15 residues. The trim removed 3 bases at V and 2 bases at J, leaving 2 bases unmatched.

The CDR3 loop is CASSAREHTGELFF. In DNA form, the CDR3 reads TGTGCCAGCAGTGCGCGGGAGCACACCGGGGAGCTGTTTTTT. The chain links TRBV25-1 to TRBJ2-2, with 7 bases aligning to TRBD2. CDR1 is MGHDK and CDR2 is SYGVNS in the germline V gene. J lost 3 bases, V lost 4 bases, and 2 bases had no gene match. This CDR3 region has 14 residues.

The rearrangement uses TRBV14 and TRBJ1-2; 9 bases fit TRBD1. The CDR3 sequence is 17 residues long. Germline values: CDR1 SGHDN, CDR2 FVKESK. Trimming took 6 bases from V and 5 from J; bases not matched to a gene: 16. The CDR3 region is CASRQTGTGSSLYGYTF. The CDR3 DNA sequence: TGTGCCAGCAGACAAACCGGGACAGGGTCCTCCCTTTATGGCTACACCTTC.

This chain uses TRBV28 with TRBJ1-2; maybe TRBD1 (6 bases). Between the trimmed V and J ends, which lost 6 bases and 8 bases, there was a span of 19 bases. The CDR3 extends over 14 amino acids. Germline V gene data show CDR1 as MDHEN and CDR2 as SYDVKM. CDR3 sequence reads: CASSRNTNRVGYTF. CDR3 sequence (DNA): TGTGCCAGCAGCCGGAACACGAACAGGGTCGGCTACACCTTC.

The chain has TRBV27 and TRBJ1-5, with 8 positions matching TRBD1. Germline V gene data show CDR1 as MNHEY and CDR2 as SMNVEV (reference sequence). Unmatched junction bases numbered 10, after V lost 7 bases and J lost 5 bases. CDR3 length: 15 amino acids. The CDR3 sequence: CASTTTGVGDQPQHF. In nucleotides, the CDR3 is TGTGCCAGCACAACGACAGGGGTCGGGGATCAGCCCCAGCATTTT.

The CDR3 nucleotides are TGTGCCAGCAGGCCCAAATTTCTTGAAGCTTTCTTT. Amino acids: CASRPKFLEAFF. The chain carries TRBV2 and TRBJ1-1; D is unresolved. CDR1 and CDR2 from the germline V gene are SNHLY and FYNNEI. This CDR3 region has 12 residues. Trimming removed 6 bases from V and 7 bases from J, with 12 bases in between.

The CDR3 protein is CASSLLGGTGHQPQHF. The CDR3 DNA is TGTGCCAGCAGTTTACTGGGGGGCACAGGTCATCAGCCCCAGCATTTT. This rearrangement joins TRBV28 to TRBJ1-5; weak D call: TRBD1 (6 bases). Trimming shortened V by 2 bases and J by 5 bases, and 16 bases separated the two germline ends. Germline assignment: CDR1 MDHEN and CDR2 SYDVKM. The length of the CDR3 is 16 residues.

This chain connects TRBV27 to TRBJ2-7; 7 bases are shared with TRBD2. After removal of 1 base from V and 5 bases from J, the junction contained 8 bases not matched to a gene. The CDR3 is 15 amino acids. Germline V gives CDR1 MNHEY, CDR2 SMNVEV (reference sequence). The CDR3 loop reads CASSLYSPGGHEQYF. CDR3 DNA sequence: TGTGCCAGCAGTTTATACTCTCCGGGAGGTCACGAGCAGTACTTC.

This sequence joins TRBV4-2 and TRBJ2-1, with 14 bases aligning to TRBD2. CDR3 size: 15 residues. Per germline, CDR1 LGHNA and CDR2 YNFKEQ. The J segment lost 8 bases and the V segment lost 4 bases, leaving 4 bases of the junction unmatched. The CDR3 loop reads CASSPTSGRAYEQFF. The CDR3 DNA sequence: TGTGCCAGCAGCCCGACTAGCGGGAGGGCCTATGAGCAGTTCTTC.

This clone came up a few times. The gene calls are TRBV27 and TRBJ1-1; D gene uncertain. From germline, CDR1 is MNHEY and CDR2 SMNVEV (reference sequence). V lost 0 bases and J 1 base, leaving 9 bases between the germline ends. The CDR3 length is 15 residues. The CDR3 bases are TGTGCCAGCAGTTTATCCCAGGCGTCGAACACTGAAGCTTTCTTT. The encoded protein is CASSLSQASNTEAFF.

V usage is TRBV27 and J usage is TRBJ1-5; TRBD1 is a possible D gene (5 bases). CDR1 and CDR2 from the germline V gene are MNHEY and SMNVEV (reference sequence). V shed 1 base and J shed 2 bases, with 27 bases lying between them. CDR3 length equals 21 residues. CDR3 protein: CASSLWIQGLLGSYGNQPQHF. In nucleotides, the CDR3 is TGTGCCAGCAGTTTATGGATCCAGGGACTACTCGGGAGTTATGGCAATCAGCCCCAGCATTTT.

The chain couples TRBV7-6 to TRBJ2-5, with 8 bases identical to TRBD1. The CDR3 length is 15 residues. From germline, CDR1 is SGHVS and CDR2 FNYEAQ. V shed 2 bases and J 5 bases; nucleotides not matched to a gene: 7. The CDR3 sequence: CASSLNAGGGETQYF. DNA of the CDR3: TGTGCCAGCAGCTTAAATGCAGGGGGCGGTGAGACCCAGTACTTC. Drawing the rest from reference TRBV7-6 and TRBJ2-5, the complete variable domain is GAGVSQSPRYKVTKRGQDVALRCDPISGHVSLYWYRQALGQGPEFLTYFNYEAQQDKSGLPNDRFSAERPEGSISTLTIQRTEQRDSAMYRCASSLNAGGGETQYFGPGTRLLVL.

This chain joins TRBV7-9 and TRBJ2-7; TRBD1 agrees at 8 bases. The CDR3 totals 14 residues. V lost 4 bases, J lost 4 bases, and 6 bases stayed unmatched. Germline-derived CDR1 and CDR2 are SEHNR and FQNEAQ (reference sequence). CDR3 sequence reads: CASSWTGKTYEQYF. The CDR3 DNA sequence: TGTGCCAGCAGCTGGACAGGGAAGACTTACGAGCAGTACTTC. Variable domain in full (rest from reference TRBV7-9 and TRBJ2-7): DTGVSQNPRHKITKRGQNVTFRCDPISEHNRLYWYRQTLGQGPEFLTYFQNEAQLEKSRLLSDRFSAERPKGSFSTLEIQRTEQGDSAMYLCASSWTGKTYEQYFGPGTRLTVT.

The genes are TRBV5-4 and TRBJ2-7; a possible D gene is TRBD2 (6 bases). Trimming stripped 4 bases from V and 3 bases from J, with 11 bases between. Germline CDR1 reads SGHNT; CDR2 reads YYREEE (reference sequence). The CDR3 has 13 residues. CDR3 protein: CASSPGEGYEQYF. CDR3 coding DNA: TGTGCCAGCAGCCCGGGAGAGGGCTACGAGCAGTACTTC.